This T cell receptor (beta chain) was identified in a study of shared clonotypes between healthy human individuals. Study background: Those who served as donors were a couple of women and three men between the ages of 18 and 49.

Germline V gives CDR1 MNHEY, CDR2 SMNVEV (reference sequence). The CDR3 extends over 17 amino acids. V lost 4 bases to trimming and J lost 3 bases, with 22 bases between them. In the authors' workflow: ImmunoSEQ output lacked quality scores and full-length reads, limiting matched filtering. TCRdb keeps only in-frame clones here, not all; method: immunoSEQ multiplex PCR. V, J and clone size derive from that table, while D and trimming were established from the DNA sequence. The sample carries a few hundred thousand clones, roughly 79% recorded once. All donors qualified as healthy HIV-negative adults and had experienced no recent acute infections or vaccinations. This clone was observed many times. Distinct nucleotide sequences in the sample also encode this CDR3.

Material: PBMCs. V usage is TRBV27 and J usage is TRBJ2-7, with D perhaps being TRBD1 or TRBD2 (5 bases each). The source of this sequence is a middle-aged woman in good health. Some clones in this sample may be carry-over from other donors' samples. The CDR3 DNA reads TGTGCCAGCAGTTCATCCCCAGTACCGGGGCCCGGCTACGAGCAGTACTTC. Translation: CASSSSPVPGPGYEQYF.